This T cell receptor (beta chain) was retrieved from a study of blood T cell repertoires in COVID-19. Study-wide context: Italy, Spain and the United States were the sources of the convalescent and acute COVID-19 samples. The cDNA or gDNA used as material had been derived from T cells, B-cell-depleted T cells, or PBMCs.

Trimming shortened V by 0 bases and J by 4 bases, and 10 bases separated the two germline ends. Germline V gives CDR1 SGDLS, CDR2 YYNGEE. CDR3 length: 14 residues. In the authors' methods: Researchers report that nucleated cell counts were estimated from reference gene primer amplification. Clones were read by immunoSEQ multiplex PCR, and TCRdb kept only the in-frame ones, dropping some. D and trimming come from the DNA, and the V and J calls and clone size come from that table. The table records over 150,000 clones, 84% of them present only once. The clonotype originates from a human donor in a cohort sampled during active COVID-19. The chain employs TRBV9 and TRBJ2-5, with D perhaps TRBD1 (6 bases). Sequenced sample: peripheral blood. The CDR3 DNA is TGTGCCAGCAGCGTAGCGTCCAGGGGAGAGACCCAGTACTTC. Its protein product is CASSVASRGETQYF.